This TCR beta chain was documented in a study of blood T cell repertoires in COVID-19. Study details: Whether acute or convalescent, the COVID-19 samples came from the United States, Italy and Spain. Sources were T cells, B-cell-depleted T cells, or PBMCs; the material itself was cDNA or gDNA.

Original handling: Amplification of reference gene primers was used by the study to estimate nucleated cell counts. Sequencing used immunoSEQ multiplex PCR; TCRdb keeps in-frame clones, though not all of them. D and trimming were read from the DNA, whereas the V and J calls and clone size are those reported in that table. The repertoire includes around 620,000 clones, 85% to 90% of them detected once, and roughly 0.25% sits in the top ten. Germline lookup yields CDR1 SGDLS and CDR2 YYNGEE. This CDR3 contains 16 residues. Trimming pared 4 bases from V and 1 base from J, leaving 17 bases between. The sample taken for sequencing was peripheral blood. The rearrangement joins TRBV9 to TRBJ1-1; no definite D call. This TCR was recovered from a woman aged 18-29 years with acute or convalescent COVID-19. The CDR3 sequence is CASSPGSALGNTEAFF. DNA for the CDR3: TGTGCCAGCAGCCCAGGTAGTGCCTTGGGGAACACTGAAGCTTTCTTT.